This TCR beta chain was profiled in a study of cytomegalovirus exposure and HLA in healthy donors. Study-wide findings and caveats: The study flagged 150 to 200 TCR beta chains as cytomegalovirus-associated. In a later analysis, a missense DCLRE1C variant was linked to TCR beta V- and J-gene trimming.

PCR was performed using 60 Vbeta and 13 Jbeta primers. TCRdb's copy holds only in-frame clones and misses some; the assay was immunoSEQ multiplex PCR. The sample includes about 180,000 clones, over 70% of them seen just once. In regard to this clone: Its antigen is still unknown.

Germline loops: CDR1 SGHRS, CDR2 YFSETQ. Trimming at V came to 5 bases and at J to 0 bases, leaving 8 bases not matched to a gene. CDR3 length: 16 residues. As for the donors, each was a healthy bone marrow donor. Each donor was nominally healthy when sampled (though unrecorded immune exposures were likely). The receptor was isolated from a young man in good health and CMV-seronegative. The chain is built from TRBV5-1 and TRBJ2-1; 7 nucleotides align to TRBD2. Sequenced: PBMCs. CDR3 sequence reads: CASSYTAGSSYNEQFF. The CDR3 bases are TGCGCCAGCAGTTATACAGCGGGGAGCTCCTACAATGAGCAGTTCTTC. Complete variable domain (other parts from reference TRBV5-1 and TRBJ2-1): KAGVTQTPRYLIKTRGQQVTLSCSPISGHRSVSWYQQTPGQGLQFLFEYFSETQRNKGNFPGRFSGRQFSNSRSEMNVSTLELGDSALYLCASSYTAGSSYNEQFFGPGTRLTVL.